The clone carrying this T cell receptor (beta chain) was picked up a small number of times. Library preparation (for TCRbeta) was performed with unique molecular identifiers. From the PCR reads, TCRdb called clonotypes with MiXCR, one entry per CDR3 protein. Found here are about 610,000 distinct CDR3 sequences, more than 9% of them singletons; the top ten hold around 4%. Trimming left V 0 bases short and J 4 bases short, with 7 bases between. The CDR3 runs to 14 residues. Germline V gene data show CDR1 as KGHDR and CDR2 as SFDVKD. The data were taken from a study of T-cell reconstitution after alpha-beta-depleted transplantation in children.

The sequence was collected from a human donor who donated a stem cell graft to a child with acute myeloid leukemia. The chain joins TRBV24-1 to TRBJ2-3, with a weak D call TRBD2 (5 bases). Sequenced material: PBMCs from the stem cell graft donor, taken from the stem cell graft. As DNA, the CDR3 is TGTGCCACCAGTGATTTGGCGGAGGCAGATACGCAGTATTTT. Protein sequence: CATSDLAEADTQYF.